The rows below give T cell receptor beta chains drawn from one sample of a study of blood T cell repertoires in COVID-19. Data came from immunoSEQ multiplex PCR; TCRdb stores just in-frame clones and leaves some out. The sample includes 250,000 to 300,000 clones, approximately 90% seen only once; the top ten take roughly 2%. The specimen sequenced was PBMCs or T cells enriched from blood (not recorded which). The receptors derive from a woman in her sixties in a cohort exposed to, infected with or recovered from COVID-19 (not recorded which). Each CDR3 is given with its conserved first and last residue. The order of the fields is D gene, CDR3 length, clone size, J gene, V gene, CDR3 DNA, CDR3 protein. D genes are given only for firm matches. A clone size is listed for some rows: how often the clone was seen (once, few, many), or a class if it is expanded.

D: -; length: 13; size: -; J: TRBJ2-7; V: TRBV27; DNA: TGTGCCAGCAGTTTATCGAGCCGGTCGGAGCAGTACTTC; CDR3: CASSLSSRSEQYF
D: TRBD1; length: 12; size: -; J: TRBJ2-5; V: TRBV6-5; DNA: TGTGCCAGCAGGACAGGGTGGGAGACCCAGTACTTC; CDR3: CASRTGWETQYF
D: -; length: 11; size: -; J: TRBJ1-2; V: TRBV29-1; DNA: TGCAGCGTTGAGGCAGACTATGGCTACACCTTC; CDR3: CSVEADYGYTF
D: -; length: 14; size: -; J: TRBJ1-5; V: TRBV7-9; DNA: TGTGCCAGCAGCCTACTGGGGGAGGCTCAGCCCCAGCATTTT; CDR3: CASSLLGEAQPQHF
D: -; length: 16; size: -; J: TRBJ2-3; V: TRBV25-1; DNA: TGTGCCAGCAGTGAATATAGGACTCCTATTAAAGATACGCAGTATTTT; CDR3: CASSEYRTPIKDTQYF
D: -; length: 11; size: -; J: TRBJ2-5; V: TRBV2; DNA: TGTGCCAGCGGCCAGGAAGAGACCCAGTACTTC; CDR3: CASGQEETQYF
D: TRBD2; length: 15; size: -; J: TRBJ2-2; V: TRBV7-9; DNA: TGTGCCAGCAGCTTACTAGCGGCGAACACCGGGGAGCTGTTTTTT; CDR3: CASSLLAANTGELFF
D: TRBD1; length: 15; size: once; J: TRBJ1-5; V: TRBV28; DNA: TGTGCCAGCAGAGACAGGGGAGTCGTCAATCAGCCCCAGCATTTT; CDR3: CASRDRGVVNQPQHF
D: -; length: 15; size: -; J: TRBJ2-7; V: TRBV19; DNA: TGTGCCAGTAGTATGATGGCGGGATTCAATTACGAGCAGTACTTC; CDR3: CASSMMAGFNYEQYF
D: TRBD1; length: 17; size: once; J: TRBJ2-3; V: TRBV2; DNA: TGTGCCAGCACCCCCAGCCCCCCGGGACAGATTACAGATACGCAGTATTTT; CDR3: CASTPSPPGQITDTQYF
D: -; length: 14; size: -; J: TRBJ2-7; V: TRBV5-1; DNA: TGCGCCAGCAGCTTGGCCCTAGATATCTACGAGCAGTACTTC; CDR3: CASSLALDIYEQYF